This entry concerns a single TCR beta chain. At the DNA level, this CDR3 is encoded by other sequences in the same sample as well. This record comes from a study of shared T cell receptors in the human thymus. CDR3 length: 15 residues. V gave up 2 bases and J gave up 2 bases; unmatched junction bases: 0. Germline V lookup: CDR1 MNHEY, CDR2 SMNVEV (reference sequence). Using immunoSEQ multiplex PCR, the repertoire was profiled, and TCRdb retains in-frame clones only, with some absent. The data show some 700,000 clones, more than 75% seen once. The data also belong to a second study, concerning human thymus T cells.

The specimen was thymocytes. The sequence was collected from a boy less than two years old with a congenital heart defect. The V gene is TRBV27, the J gene TRBJ2-1; 10 nucleotides line up with TRBD1. Here the CDR3 reads CASSLGTGAYNEQFF. CDR3 DNA sequence: TGTGCCAGCAGTTTAGGGACAGGGGCCTACAATGAGCAGTTCTTC.